The present T cell receptor (beta chain) was sequenced within a study of cytomegalovirus exposure and HLA in healthy donors. The germline gives CDR1 MNHEY, CDR2 SMNVEV (reference sequence). The CDR3 is 15 amino acids. 60 Vbeta and 13 Jbeta primers were used in PCR. Only in-frame clones appear in the TCRdb table, and some are missing; sequencing was by immunoSEQ multiplex PCR. The sample shows about 170,000 clones, around 68% of them seen only once. This clone was detected a few times. What it binds is not known. One end of the junction varies from germline; a read error may be responsible. General study results and limits: In vitro checks showed that three CMV-associated chains really do target CMV antigens.

The gene calls are TRBV27 and TRBJ1-5; the D gene is possibly TRBD1 (6 bases). Input material: PBMCs. The TCR sequence derives from a girl aged 5 to 17 in good health and CMV-seronegative. DNA of the CDR3: TGTGCCAGCAGTTTGACAGGCATTAGCTATCAGCCCCAGCATTTT. Its translation: CASSLTGISYQPQHF.